This section outlines one T cell receptor (beta chain) sequence together with its context. Its target antigen remains unknown. One end of the junction does not line up with germline, which may come from a read error. Systemically healthy Caucasian individuals from Russia, 35 to 50 in total and aged about 6 to 95 years, were included as donors. Roughly 10 milliliters of peripheral blood were drawn from each donor into EDTA-treated Vacutainer tubes. Ficoll-Paque density-gradient centrifugation was used to isolate PBMCs, with at least 6 million per sample. Total RNA was extracted from PBMCs with Trizol reagent, with at least 5.5 micrograms obtained per sample. For every donor, flow cytometry on a PBMC aliquot measured the percentage of naive CD45RAhigh/CD27high T cells. The entry originates in a study of blood T cells in healthy people across ages (dated by TCRdb to about 2015). About the full investigation: In model experiments, template switching captured roughly one uniquely barcoded TCR beta cDNA molecule for every two T cells. Four age groups were formed from the donors: young (average approximately 15 years), middle-aged (approximately 39), aged (roughly 58) and long-lived (approximately 78). Using deep sequencing normalized with unique cDNA molecular identifiers, the study measured how TCR beta repertoire diversity changes with age. To avoid experimental bias, donors of different ages were randomly spread across the sequencing lanes. The study analyzed two additional independent replicas of 1 million unique cDNA reads from the same blood draw for two donors, one aged 18 to 29 and one aged 80 or older. The investigation overall reported the following: Estimates of total diversity from one million sequenced T cells were regarded as lower bounds and underestimates. Conclusive comparison of naive and antigen-experienced compartments was prevented by the profiling of bulk unsorted PBMCs. The long-lived group showed more naive CD4+ T cells, fewer expanded clones and increased TCR diversity than the aged group, suggesting age selection. Observed TCR beta diversity per million T cells fell roughly linearly with age, and a significant reduction was already apparent by age approximately 41. Donor CMV infection status was unknown, potentially confounding age-related changes in expanded clonotypes. The percentage of naive T cells measured by flow cytometry correlated strongly with observed TCR beta diversity.

CDR1 and CDR2, per the germline V gene (reference sequence), are DFQATT and SNEGSKA. The CDR3 holds 13 amino acids from the cysteine to the phenylalanine. Only the CDR3 DNA is retained, 39 bases long and in frame from the first base. Libraries were constructed by 5' RACE. These reads were obtained on an Illumina HiSeq 2500. A second roughly 6 to 12 cycle PCR used a sample-barcoded 5' primer and a J-beta primer mix. Each TCR beta cDNA molecule received a unique molecular identifier from a template-switch 5' adaptor carrying 12 random nucleotides. Each sample yielded at least 2.5 million CDR3-containing paired-end reads. All of the RNA was converted into first-strand cDNA using the Mint cDNA synthesis kit, with a TRBC-specific oligonucleotide serving as the primer. Following uracil-DNA glycosylase treatment, a first 18-cycle PCR with universal primers M1SS and BC2_uni_R was performed on all cDNA. As for how the authors treated the data: Normalization of each sample was performed by random selection of 1 million high-quality reads, each carrying a distinct molecular identifier. Instead of being binned into consensus sequences, reads with shared molecular identifiers were discarded. MiTCR, run with a Q25 quality threshold and the strictest error-elimination algorithm, handled CDR3 identification, clonotype clustering and error correction. A nonparametric unseen species model using Euler transformation provided a lower-bound estimate of total TCR beta diversity. TCRdb reworked the public reads: Q25 trimming with fastp, MiXCR clone assembly, productive beta chains retained. Each CDR3 protein appears once, grouped with its most common genes and DNA. TCRdb's processing, not the authors', yielded these V and J calls. Counted in this sample were some 900,000 distinct CDR3 sequences; 29% of them appeared once. The ten largest clones take up roughly 17% of the sample.

The sequenced material came from blood. Recombination connected TRBV20-1 to TRBJ2-1, with TRBD2 perhaps the D gene, on 5 matching bases. The receptor comes from a woman of 80 years or more in good health. The DNA sequence is as follows: TGCTGTGCTAGCATCAGAAATTACAATGAGCAGTTCTTC. Its amino acids are CCASIRNYNEQFF.